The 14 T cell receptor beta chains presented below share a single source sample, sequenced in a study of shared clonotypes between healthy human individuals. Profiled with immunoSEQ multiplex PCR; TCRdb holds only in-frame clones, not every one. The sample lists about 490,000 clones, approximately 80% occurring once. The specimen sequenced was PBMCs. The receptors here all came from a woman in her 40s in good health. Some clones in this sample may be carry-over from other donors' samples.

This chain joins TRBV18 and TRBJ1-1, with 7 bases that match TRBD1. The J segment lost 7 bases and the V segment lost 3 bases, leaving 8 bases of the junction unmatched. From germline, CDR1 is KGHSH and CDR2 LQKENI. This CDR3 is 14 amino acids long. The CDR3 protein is CASSPAQGGIEAFF. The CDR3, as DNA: TGTGCCAGCTCACCGGCGCAGGGGGGAATTGAAGCTTTCTTT.

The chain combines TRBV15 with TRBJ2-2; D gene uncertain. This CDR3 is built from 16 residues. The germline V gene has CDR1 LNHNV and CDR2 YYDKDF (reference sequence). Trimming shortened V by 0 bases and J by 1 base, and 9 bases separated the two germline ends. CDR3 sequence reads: CATSREPVGNTGELFF. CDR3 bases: TGTGCCACCAGCAGAGAGCCGGTAGGGAACACCGGGGAGCTGTTTTTT. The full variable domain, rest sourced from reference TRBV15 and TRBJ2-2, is DAMVIQNPRYQVTQFGKPVTLSCSQTLNHNVMYWYQQKSSQAPKLLFHYYDKDFNNEADTPDNFQSRRPNTSFCFLDIRSPGLGDTAMYLCATSREPVGNTGELFFGEGSRLTVL.

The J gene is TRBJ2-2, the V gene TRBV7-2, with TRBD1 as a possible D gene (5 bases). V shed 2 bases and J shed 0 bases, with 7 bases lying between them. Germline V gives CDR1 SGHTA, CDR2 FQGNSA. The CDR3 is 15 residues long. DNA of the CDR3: TGTGCCAGCAGCTTACAGGGCCCGAACACCGGGGAGCTGTTTTTT. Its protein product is CASSLQGPNTGELFF.

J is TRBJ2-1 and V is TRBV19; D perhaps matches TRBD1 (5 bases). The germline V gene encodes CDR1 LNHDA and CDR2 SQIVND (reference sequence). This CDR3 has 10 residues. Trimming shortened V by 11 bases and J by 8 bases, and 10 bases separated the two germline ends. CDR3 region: CAAGHYEQFF. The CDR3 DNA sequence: TGTGCCGCCGGACATTATGAGCAGTTCTTC. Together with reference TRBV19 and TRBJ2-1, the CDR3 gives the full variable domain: DGGITQSPKYLFRKEGQNVTLSCEQNLNHDAMYWYRQDPGQGLRLIYYSQIVNDFQKGDIAEGYSVSREKKESFPLTVTSAQKNPTAFYLCAAGHYEQFFGPGTRLTVL.

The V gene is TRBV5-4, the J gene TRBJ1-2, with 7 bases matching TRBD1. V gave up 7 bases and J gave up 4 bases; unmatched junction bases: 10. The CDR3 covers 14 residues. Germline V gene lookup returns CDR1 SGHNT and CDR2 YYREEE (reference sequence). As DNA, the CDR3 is TGTGCCAGCCAACCTTCAGGGGGGGGCTATGGCTACACCTTC. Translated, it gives CASQPSGGGYGYTF.

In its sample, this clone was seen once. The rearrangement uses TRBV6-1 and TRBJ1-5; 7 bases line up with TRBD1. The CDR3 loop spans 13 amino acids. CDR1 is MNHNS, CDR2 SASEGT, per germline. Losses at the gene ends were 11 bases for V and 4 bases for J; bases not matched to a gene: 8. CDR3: CAGRQGWNQPQHF. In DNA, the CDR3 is TGTGCCGGAAGACAGGGCTGGAATCAGCCCCAGCATTTT.

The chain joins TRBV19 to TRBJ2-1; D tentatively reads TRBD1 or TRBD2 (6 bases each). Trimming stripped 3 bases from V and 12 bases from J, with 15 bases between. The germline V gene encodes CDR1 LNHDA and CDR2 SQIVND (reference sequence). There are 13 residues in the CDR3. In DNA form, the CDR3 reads TGTGCCAGTAGTATTTTGCTCGAGGGGGGGCAGTTCTTC. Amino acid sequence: CASSILLEGGQFF. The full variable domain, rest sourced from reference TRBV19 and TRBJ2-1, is DGGITQSPKYLFRKEGQNVTLSCEQNLNHDAMYWYRQDPGQGLRLIYYSQIVNDFQKGDIAEGYSVSREKKESFPLTVTSAQKNPTAFYLCASSILLEGGQFFGPGTRLTVL.

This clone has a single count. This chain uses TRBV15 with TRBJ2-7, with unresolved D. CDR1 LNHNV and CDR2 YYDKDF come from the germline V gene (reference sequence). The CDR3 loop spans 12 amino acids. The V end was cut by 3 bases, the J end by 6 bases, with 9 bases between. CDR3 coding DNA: TGTGCCACCAGCAGCTCGACGGGCGAGCAGTACTTC. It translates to CATSSSTGEQYF.

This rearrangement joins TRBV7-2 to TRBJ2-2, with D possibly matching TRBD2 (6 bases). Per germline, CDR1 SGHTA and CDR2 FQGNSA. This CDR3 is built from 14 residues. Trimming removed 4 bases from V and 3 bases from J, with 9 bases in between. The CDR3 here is CASSSGDYTGELFF. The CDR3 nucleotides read TGTGCCAGCAGCTCCGGGGACTACACCGGGGAGCTGTTTTTT.

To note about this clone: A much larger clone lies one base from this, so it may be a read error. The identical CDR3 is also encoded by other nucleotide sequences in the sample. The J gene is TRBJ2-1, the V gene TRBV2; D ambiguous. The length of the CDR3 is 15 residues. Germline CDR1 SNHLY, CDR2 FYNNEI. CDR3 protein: CASSAWKATDNEQFF. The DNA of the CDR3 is TGTGCCAGCAGTGCCTGGAAGGCCACCGACAATGAACAGTTCTTC.

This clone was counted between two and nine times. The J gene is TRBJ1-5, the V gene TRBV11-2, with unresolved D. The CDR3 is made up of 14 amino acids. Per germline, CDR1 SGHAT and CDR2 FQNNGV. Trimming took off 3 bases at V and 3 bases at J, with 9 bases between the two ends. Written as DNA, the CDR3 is TGTGCCAGCAGCTTGGGCAGCAACAATCAGCCCCAGCATTTT. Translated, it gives CASSLGSNNQPQHF.

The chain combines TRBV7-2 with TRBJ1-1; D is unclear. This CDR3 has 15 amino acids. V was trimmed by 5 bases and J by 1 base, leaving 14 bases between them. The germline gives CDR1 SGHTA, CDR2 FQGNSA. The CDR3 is CASSVEASRNTEAFF. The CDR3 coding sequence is TGTGCCAGCAGCGTGGAGGCCAGTCGGAACACTGAAGCTTTCTTT.

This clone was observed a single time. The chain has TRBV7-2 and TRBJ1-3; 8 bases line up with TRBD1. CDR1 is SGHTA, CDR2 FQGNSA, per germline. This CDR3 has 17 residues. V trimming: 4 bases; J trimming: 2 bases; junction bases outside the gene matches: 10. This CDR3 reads CASSSGQGSIAGNTIYF. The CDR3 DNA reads TGTGCCAGCAGCTCAGGACAGGGCTCAATCGCTGGAAACACCATATATTTT.

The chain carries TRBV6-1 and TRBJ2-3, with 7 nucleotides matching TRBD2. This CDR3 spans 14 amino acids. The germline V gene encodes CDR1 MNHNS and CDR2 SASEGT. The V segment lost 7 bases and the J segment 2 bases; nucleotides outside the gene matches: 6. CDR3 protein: CASTSGMHTDTQYF. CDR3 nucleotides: TGTGCCAGCACAAGCGGGATGCACACAGATACGCAGTATTTT.